The next 17 T cell receptor beta chains were all read from a single sample in a study of shared clonotypes between healthy human individuals. Clones were read by immunoSEQ multiplex PCR, and TCRdb kept only the in-frame ones, dropping some. Of around 300,000 clones listed, around 87% are singletons. The sample comprised memory CD8+ T cells sorted from blood. Subset noted: CD45RO+ cells pooled with CCR7-negative TemRA cells. All receptors come from a man between 18 and 35 years old in good health.

This clone was picked up one time. The chain uses TRBV27 and TRBJ1-1; no firm D call. Between the trimmed V and J ends, which lost 6 bases and 2 bases, there was a span of 10 bases. Germline lookup yields CDR1 MNHEY and CDR2 SMNVEV (reference sequence). The CDR3 is 13 residues long. In DNA, the CDR3 is TGTGCCAGCAGCGACACGACTAACACTGAAGCTTTCTTT. This gives the protein CASSDTTNTEAFF.

This sequence joins TRBV7-2 and TRBJ2-3; D not certain. Trimming took 4 bases from V and 10 from J, leaving 15 bases between them. CDR3 length: 13 amino acids. Germline CDR1 is SGHTA and CDR2 is FQGNSA. In DNA, the CDR3 is TGTGCCAGCAGCTCATCTGTATGGTATGCGCAGTATTTT. It encodes CASSSSVWYAQYF.

This clone occurred once. Germline and junction disagree at one end, which may indicate a read error. This chain uses TRBV30 with TRBJ1-1, with D hard to call. Germline V gene lookup returns CDR1 GTSNPN and CDR2 SVGIG (reference sequence). This CDR3 comprises 9 residues. The CDR3 loop reads CEGASEAFF. CDR3 coding DNA: TGCGAGGGCGCATCTGAAGCTTTCTTT.

Many counts were recorded for this clone. J is TRBJ2-7 and V is TRBV6-1, with D possibly matching TRBD1 (6 bases). Trimming took 6 bases from V and 2 from J, leaving 17 bases between them. In germline, CDR1 is MNHNS, CDR2 SASEGT. The CDR3 has 15 residues. The CDR3 coding sequence is TGTGCCAGCAGACAAACAGGGATCGGGCCCTACGAGCAGTACTTC. This encodes CASRQTGIGPYEQYF.

Only a few counts were recorded for this clone. V gene TRBV13 combines with J gene TRBJ2-5, with D tentatively TRBD2 (6 bases). The CDR3 consists of 13 residues. Per germline, CDR1 PRHDT and CDR2 FYEKMQ (reference sequence). V lost 5 bases, J lost 5 bases, and 12 bases lay in between. This CDR3 is CASSVWGEETQYF. CDR3 sequence (DNA): TGTGCCAGCAGCGTGTGGGGGGAGGAGACCCAGTACTTC.

This sequence joins TRBV19 and TRBJ2-2; no definite D call. CDR3 length equals 17 residues. V dropped 0 bases and J dropped 0 bases, with 11 bases sitting between them. Germline lookup yields CDR1 LNHDA and CDR2 SQIVND (reference sequence). DNA for the CDR3: TGTGCCAGTAGTATAGATCTTGAGACACCGAACACCGGGGAGCTGTTTTTT. It codes for CASSIDLETPNTGELFF.

The J gene is TRBJ1-6, the V gene TRBV11-2; D not resolved. From germline, CDR1 is SGHAT and CDR2 FQNNGV. The CDR3 spans 17 residues. V lost 4 bases, J lost 1 base, and 14 bases lay in between. CDR3 sequence (DNA): TGTGCCAGCAGCTCCACTCTCGATTGGTCCTATAATTCACCCCTCCACTTT. It specifies CASSSTLDWSYNSPLHF.

The rearrangement joins TRBV10-3 to TRBJ2-5; D remains unclear. Germline V gene data show CDR1 as ENHRY and CDR2 as SYGVKD. V was shortened by 2 bases and J by 3 bases, with 4 bases between the two germline ends. The CDR3 is made up of 12 amino acids. This CDR3 reads CAISEGKETQYF. The DNA for the CDR3 is TGTGCCATCAGTGAGGGGAAAGAGACCCAGTACTTC.

The rearrangement links TRBV15 to TRBJ2-5; 7 positions agree with TRBD1. CDR3 size: 15 residues. Germline trimming cut 6 bases from V and 4 bases from J; bases unmatched to any gene: 11. The germline V gene encodes CDR1 LNHNV and CDR2 YYDKDF (reference sequence). The CDR3: CATSDKPGGRETQYF. CDR3 bases: TGTGCCACCAGTGACAAACCAGGGGGTCGAGAGACCCAGTACTTC.

The genes are TRBV29-1 and TRBJ2-7; TRBD1 agrees at 7 bases. Germline V CDR1 and CDR2: SQVTM, ANQGSEA. Trimming at V came to 4 bases and at J to 2 bases, leaving 2 bases not matched to a gene. The CDR3 has 12 residues. In nucleotides, the CDR3 is TGCAGCGTTGGGGACAGCACCTACGAGCAGTACTTC. Residues: CSVGDSTYEQYF.

The chain carries TRBV4-1 and TRBJ2-1; TRBD2 matches 8 bases. Looked up from germline, CDR1 is MGHRA and CDR2 is YSYEKL. Trimming at V came to 4 bases and at J to 4 bases, leaving 12 bases not matched to a gene. This CDR3 region has 17 residues. DNA of the CDR3: TGCGCCAGCAGCCGTCTACCGGGGGGGCAAATTTACAATGAGCAGTTCTTC. Its protein product is CASSRLPGGQIYNEQFF.

The genes are TRBV5-1 and TRBJ1-1; the D is unclear. The germline gives CDR1 SGHRS, CDR2 YFSETQ. The CDR3 is 12 residues long. Trimming left V 4 bases short and J 4 bases short, with 8 bases between. The CDR3 sequence is CASSRVSTEAFF. The CDR3 nucleotides are TGCGCCAGCAGCCGGGTTAGCACTGAAGCTTTCTTT.

Notes on this clone: A read error may account for a junction end that differs from germline. The gene calls are TRBV7-9 and TRBJ2-3; D is uncertain. The CDR3 is made up of 15 amino acids. From germline, CDR1 is SEHNR and CDR2 FQNEAQ (reference sequence). The CDR3 here is CATSRLSSSTDTQYF. The CDR3 nucleotides are TGTGCCACCAGCCGGCTCTCTTCTAGCACAGATACGCAGTATTTT.

The genes are TRBV2 and TRBJ2-1; D ambiguous. The CDR3 extends over 13 amino acids. The V gene's germline CDR1 is SNHLY and CDR2 FYNNEI. Trimming removed 2 bases at V and 6 bases at J, with 8 bases between. This CDR3 is CASSERYANEQFF. The CDR3 DNA is TGTGCCAGCAGTGAAAGGTATGCCAATGAGCAGTTCTTC.

This chain's CDR3 is CASSVGTADTQYF. CDR3 in DNA: TGTGCCAGCAGTGTTGGGACAGCAGATACGCAGTATTTT. V gene TRBV25-1 combines with J gene TRBJ2-3; 7 bases match TRBD1. V shed 4 bases and J 4 bases; nucleotides not matched to a gene: 2. Germline V gives CDR1 MGHDK, CDR2 SYGVNS. This CDR3 region has 13 residues.

V usage is TRBV27 and J usage is TRBJ1-1; possibly TRBD1 for D (6 bases). The CDR3 sequence is 14 residues long. The ends were cut back, 3 bases at V and 4 bases at J, with 12 bases in the middle. Germline loops: CDR1 MNHEY, CDR2 SMNVEV (reference sequence). The CDR3 sequence is CASSLSRGGTEAFF. The CDR3 coding sequence is TGTGCCAGCAGTTTGAGCAGGGGAGGCACTGAAGCTTTCTTT.

This chain connects TRBV9 to TRBJ1-2, with 8 nucleotides matching TRBD1. The CDR3 spans 15 residues. In germline, CDR1 is SGDLS, CDR2 YYNGEE. Trimming cost V 3 bases and J 2 bases; bases outside gene matches: 6. The chain's CDR3 is CASSGPTGVNYGYTF. In DNA, the CDR3 is TGTGCCAGCAGCGGACCGACAGGGGTAAACTATGGCTACACCTTC.